This is a list of T cell receptor beta chains from one sample in a study of CD8 T cells in ankylosing spondylitis. TCRdb recomputed calls from the 5' RACE reads with MiXCR, one row per CDR3 protein. The sample records 150,000 to 200,000 distinct CDR3 sequences, 15% to 20% being singletons. Sequencing was carried out using blood, either unsorted or a sorted T cell fraction (not recorded which). These receptors were obtained from a male donor between 10 and 30 years old with ankylosing spondylitis or in good health (not recorded which). The CDR3 runs from the conserved cysteine through the conserved F or W. The D gene is left open where the match is weak. Only part of the rows carry a size: once, few, many, or a class if the clone is expanded.

D | J | size | V | DNA | CDR3
TRBD2 | TRBJ2-2 | many | TRBV30 | TGTGCCTGGAGTGGCGCTAGCGGGATTGCCGGGGAGCTGTTTTTT | CAWSGASGIAGELFF
- | TRBJ2-5 | many | TRBV29-1 | TGCAGCGTTGAAGATCAGGGGCAGGAGACCCAGTACTTC | CSVEDQGQETQYF
- | TRBJ1-5 | - | TRBV7-9 | TGTGCCAGCAGCTCCCCAGGGGAGGAACAGCCCCAGCATTTT | CASSSPGEEQPQHF
TRBD1 | TRBJ1-5 | few | TRBV18 | TGTGCCAGCTCACCGGACAGGGGGCATCAGCCCCAGCATTTT | CASSPDRGHQPQHF
TRBD2 | TRBJ2-5 | many | TRBV9 | TGTGCCAGCAGCGTCCTCCCGGCGGGAGAATATGAGACCCAGTACTTC | CASSVLPAGEYETQYF
TRBD1 | TRBJ1-1 | few | TRBV4-1 | TGCGCCAGCAGCCAGGGGACAGGCACTGAAGCTTTCTTT | CASSQGTGTEAFF
TRBD2 | TRBJ2-1 | many | TRBV6-2/TRBV6-3 | TGTGCCAGCAGTTACGTGGGACTAGCTCTCAATGAGCAGTTCTTC | CASSYVGLALNEQFF
- | TRBJ2-1 | - | TRBV20-1 | TGCAGTGCTAGAGATCTGAGTGAGCAGTTCTTC | CSARDLSEQFF
TRBD1 | TRBJ2-6 | few | TRBV11-3 | TGTGCCAGCAGCCCGGGACAGTTCTCTGGGGCCAACGTCCTGACTTTC | CASSPGQFSGANVLTF
TRBD2 | TRBJ2-2 | many | TRBV12-3/TRBV12-4 | TGTGCCAGCAGCCCAGGACTAGACACCGGGGAGCTGTTTTTT | CASSPGLDTGELFF
TRBD2 | TRBJ2-3 | many | TRBV19 | TGTGCCAGTAGTATGGGAGCGGGGGTCACAGATACGCAGTATTTT | CASSMGAGVTDTQYF
TRBD1 | TRBJ1-6 | many | TRBV6-5 | TGTGCCAGCAGTTCACTCCCCCGGGACAGAGATTCACCCCTCCACTTT | CASSSLPRDRDSPLHF
- | TRBJ1-2 | - | TRBV20-1 | TGCAGTGCTAGCAGTTTGACGGATCCAAAGGGCTACACCTTC | CSASSLTDPKGYTF
TRBD2 | TRBJ2-3 | - | TRBV5-4 | TGTGCCAGCAGCTTGGGGCTAGCGGGAGCTTCAGGGGCAGATACGCAGTATTTT | CASSLGLAGASGADTQYF
TRBD2 | TRBJ2-7 | many | TRBV20-1 | TGCAGTGCTCCTAGCGGACTAGCGGACCCCTACGAGCAGTACTTC | CSAPSGLADPYEQYF
- | TRBJ2-5 | many | TRBV12-3/TRBV12-4 | TGTGCCAGCAACCCGTCGGGAGAAGAGACCCAGTACTTC | CASNPSGEETQYF
TRBD2 | TRBJ2-7 | - | TRBV30 | TGTGCCTGGAGTATCGTAGCGGGAGAAGTATTGAACGAGCAGTACTTC | CAWSIVAGEVLNEQYF
- | TRBJ2-5 | - | TRBV11-2 | TGTGCCAGCAGCTTCCAAATAACGGTGGAGACCCAGTACTTC | CASSFQITVETQYF
- | TRBJ2-3 | many | TRBV5-1 | TGCGCCAGCAGCTTGGGCCCACTTGTCGGGAAGGCAGATACGCAGTATTTT | CASSLGPLVGKADTQYF
TRBD2 | TRBJ2-5 | many | TRBV10-3 | TGTGCCATCAGTACTCCGGGACTAGAACAAGAGACCCAGTACTTC | CAISTPGLEQETQYF
- | TRBJ2-1 | few | TRBV12-3/TRBV12-4 | TGTGCCAGCATTGGGGGAGTCACCTACAATGAGCAGTTCTTC | CASIGGVTYNEQFF
- | TRBJ1-4 | many | TRBV20-1 | TGCAGTGCTAGGGGGGAAAAACTGTTTTTT | CSARGEKLFF
- | TRBJ2-3 | many | TRBV25-1 | TGTGCCAGCAGTGAACCGGGGCGGACTAGCACAGATACGCAGTATTTT | CASSEPGRTSTDTQYF
TRBD2 | TRBJ2-7 | many | TRBV20-1 | TGCAGTGCTAGACTAGCGGGAGGGCCCTCTTCCTACGAGCAGTACTTC | CSARLAGGPSSYEQYF
- | TRBJ2-1 | - | TRBV20-1 | TGCAGTGCTAAAACCCTGTGGCGTGAGCAGTTCTTC | CSAKTLWREQFF
TRBD2 | TRBJ2-5 | many | TRBV12-3/TRBV12-4 | TGTGCCAGCAGTAGGGGGTCTAGCGGGATGGAGACCCAGTACTTC | CASSRGSSGMETQYF
- | TRBJ1-5 | few | TRBV20-1 | TGCAGTGCCTTCACAGAAATCGGGGCAGGTGGGAATCAGCCCCAGCATTTT | CSAFTEIGAGGNQPQHF
TRBD2 | TRBJ2-1 | many | TRBV4-3 | TGCGCCAGCAGCCAAGAAGGACTAGCGGGAGGGCCAACAGTCCAGTTCTTC | CASSQEGLAGGPTVQFF
- | TRBJ1-1 | many | TRBV12-3/TRBV12-4 | TGTGCCAGCACCGACACAGGGCAAACTGAAGCTTTCTTT | CASTDTGQTEAFF
TRBD1 | TRBJ2-5 | many | TRBV29-1 | TGCAGCGTTGAACGGGGTGGACAGGGTAGAGAGACCCAGTACTTC | CSVERGGQGRETQYF
- | TRBJ1-1 | many | TRBV4-2 | TGTGCCAGCAGCCAAGATTTTGGACAAACGAACACTGAAGCTTTCTTT | CASSQDFGQTNTEAFF
- | TRBJ2-7 | many | TRBV18 | TGTGCCAGCTCTTCACCGGGACTGCCCTACGAGCAGTACTTC | CASSSPGLPYEQYF
- | TRBJ1-1 | many | TRBV9 | TGTGCCAGCAGCGCTGGACGACAGGTTTCTGAAGCTTTCTTT | CASSAGRQVSEAFF
- | TRBJ2-7 | many | TRBV18 | TGTGCCAGCTCAGGGCAGGTCACGTACGAGCAGTACTTC | CASSGQVTYEQYF
- | TRBJ2-5 | many | TRBV12-3/TRBV12-4 | TGTGCCAGCGGTTGGGGGGAGACCCAGTACTTC | CASGWGETQYF
- | TRBJ2-5 | many | TRBV24-1 | TGTGCCACCAGTGCAGGACGAGAGACCCAGTACTTC | CATSAGRETQYF
- | TRBJ2-1 | many | TRBV27 | TGTGCCAGCAGTTTATCCACCTGGGGCAATGAGCAGTTCTTC | CASSLSTWGNEQFF
- | TRBJ2-7 | many | TRBV7-2 | TGTGCCAGCAGCTTATCCAGAGACAACTACGAGCAGTACTTC | CASSLSRDNYEQYF
TRBD2 | TRBJ2-5 | many | TRBV12-3/TRBV12-4 | TGTGCCAGCAGTTTAGCCAGTCTAACAGGGCTAGCGGGAAGCGAGACCCAGTACTTC | CASSLASLTGLAGSETQYF
- | TRBJ2-1 | many | TRBV13 | TGTGCCAGCAGCGTCGGGACCTACACCTACAATGAGCAGTTCTTC | CASSVGTYTYNEQFF